Listed below are T cell receptor beta chains from one sample, sequenced in a study of T cells in Graves' hyperthyroidism and ophthalmopathy. TCRdb itself ran the multiplex PCR reads through MiXCR, one entry per CDR3 protein. This table holds about 480,000 distinct CDR3 sequences, over 13% found once. The sequenced sample consisted of blood. The receptors were gathered from a woman aged 18-29 years with Graves' hyperthyroidism. Each CDR3 is given with its conserved first and last residue. The D gene is left open where the match is weak. Not every row has a clone size; where given, it reads once, few, many or a size class.

v_call: TRBV11-2; clone_size: many; j_call: TRBJ2-7; d_call: TRBD2; cdr3_nt: TGTGCCAGCAGCTTACCGGGACTAGCGGGGTACGAGCAGTACTTC; cdr3_aa: CASSLPGLAGYEQYF
v_call: TRBV7-3; clone_size: few; j_call: TRBJ1-1; d_call: .; cdr3_nt: TGTGCCAGCAGCGTGGACCACAACACTGAAGCTTTCTTT; cdr3_aa: CASSVDHNTEAFF
v_call: TRBV12-3/TRBV12-4; clone_size: many; j_call: TRBJ2-1; d_call: TRBD2; cdr3_nt: TGTGCCAGCAGTTCCGGGACTAGCGGGAGGGCCGAAAATGAGCAGTTCTTC; cdr3_aa: CASSSGTSGRAENEQFF
v_call: TRBV11-1; clone_size: many; j_call: TRBJ2-5; d_call: .; cdr3_nt: TGTGCCAGCAGCGGGGATGGGTATCAGGAGACCCAGTACTTC; cdr3_aa: CASSGDGYQETQYF
v_call: TRBV6-1; clone_size: many; j_call: TRBJ1-6; d_call: .; cdr3_nt: TGTGCCAGCAGTTACGGGGGTTCACCCCTCCACTTT; cdr3_aa: CASSYGGSPLHF
v_call: TRBV19; clone_size: few; j_call: TRBJ2-4; d_call: TRBD2; cdr3_nt: TGTGCCAGTAGCTCTAGCGGATGGAAAAACATTCAGTACTTC; cdr3_aa: CASSSSGWKNIQYF
v_call: TRBV5-1; clone_size: many; j_call: TRBJ2-3; d_call: .; cdr3_nt: TGCGCCAGCAGCTTGGCGCTGGCGGCCGGCACAGATACGCAGTATTTT; cdr3_aa: CASSLALAAGTDTQYF
v_call: TRBV25-1; clone_size: .; j_call: TRBJ2-5; d_call: .; cdr3_nt: TGTGCCAGCAGTGAATTAAGTATAGAGACCCAGTACTTC; cdr3_aa: CASSELSIETQYF
v_call: TRBV5-6; clone_size: many; j_call: TRBJ2-2; d_call: .; cdr3_nt: TGTGCCAGCAGCTTGGAGGCCACCCGTAACACCGGGGAGCTGTTTTTT; cdr3_aa: CASSLEATRNTGELFF
v_call: TRBV7-8; clone_size: many; j_call: TRBJ2-1; d_call: TRBD2; cdr3_nt: TGTGCCAGCAGCTTAGTCGAGGGCGGGAGCGTCAATGAGCAGTTCTTC; cdr3_aa: CASSLVEGGSVNEQFF
v_call: TRBV10-2; clone_size: few; j_call: TRBJ2-7; d_call: .; cdr3_nt: TGCGCCAGCAGTGACCAAATAAACTACGAGCAGTACTTC; cdr3_aa: CASSDQINYEQYF
v_call: TRBV19; clone_size: .; j_call: TRBJ2-4; d_call: .; cdr3_nt: TGTGCCACTTCGACAGTAATTTCAGACATTCAGTACTTC; cdr3_aa: CATSTVISDIQYF
v_call: TRBV25-1; clone_size: .; j_call: TRBJ1-2; d_call: .; cdr3_nt: TGTGCCAGCAGTGAACAGGGGTGGGACGATGGCTACACCTTC; cdr3_aa: CASSEQGWDDGYTF
v_call: TRBV4-2; clone_size: .; j_call: TRBJ2-3; d_call: TRBD2; cdr3_nt: TGTGCCAGCAGCCAAGAAGCGGGAGGGCCAGATACGCAGTATTTT; cdr3_aa: CASSQEAGGPDTQYF
v_call: TRBV7-3; clone_size: few; j_call: TRBJ2-1; d_call: .; cdr3_nt: TGTGCCAGCAGCCGCGGGCGGAGCGGCGCCAATGAGCAGTTCTTC; cdr3_aa: CASSRGRSGANEQFF
v_call: TRBV10-3; clone_size: many; j_call: TRBJ2-1; d_call: TRBD2; cdr3_nt: TGTGCCGCCGGGACTAGCGGGAGTTCCTACAATGAGCAGTTCTTC; cdr3_aa: CAAGTSGSSYNEQFF
v_call: TRBV25-1; clone_size: many; j_call: TRBJ2-3; d_call: .; cdr3_nt: TGTGCCAGCACGGCTCCCGCATGGGGAGATACGCAGTATTTT; cdr3_aa: CASTAPAWGDTQYF
v_call: TRBV29-1; clone_size: many; j_call: TRBJ1-2; d_call: .; cdr3_nt: TGCAGCGTTGGTGAGGGAAATGGCTACACCTTC; cdr3_aa: CSVGEGNGYTF
v_call: TRBV5-5; clone_size: few; j_call: TRBJ2-7; d_call: TRBD2; cdr3_nt: TGTGCCAGCAGCCGCACCCCGGGACTAGGATCAGGGGAGCAGTACTTC; cdr3_aa: CASSRTPGLGSGEQYF
v_call: TRBV9; clone_size: .; j_call: TRBJ1-2; d_call: TRBD1; cdr3_nt: TGTGCCAGCAGCGTAGGTATGGCGACAGGGTTGAGCTATGGCTACACCTTC; cdr3_aa: CASSVGMATGLSYGYTF
v_call: TRBV7-9; clone_size: .; j_call: TRBJ1-6; d_call: TRBD1; cdr3_nt: TGTGTCAGCAGCTGGGGACAGGGTTTGGATTCACCCCTCCACTTT; cdr3_aa: CVSSWGQGLDSPLHF
v_call: TRBV5-6; clone_size: .; j_call: TRBJ1-2; d_call: .; cdr3_nt: TGTGCCAGCAGCAGAAGGCTTGACAGCTACACCTTC; cdr3_aa: CASSRRLDSYTF
v_call: TRBV6-5; clone_size: many; j_call: TRBJ1-3; d_call: TRBD1; cdr3_nt: TGTGCCAGCAGAAACACAGGGGGGACCTCTGGAAACACCATATATTTT; cdr3_aa: CASRNTGGTSGNTIYF
v_call: TRBV5-1; clone_size: many; j_call: TRBJ2-1; d_call: TRBD2; cdr3_nt: TGCGCCAGCAGCGGGGGACTAGCCTCGAATGAGCAGTTCTTC; cdr3_aa: CASSGGLASNEQFF
v_call: TRBV11-1; clone_size: many; j_call: TRBJ2-7; d_call: .; cdr3_nt: TGTGCCAGCAGCTTAGCGGAGGGTCGTTCCTACGAGCAGTACTTC; cdr3_aa: CASSLAEGRSYEQYF
v_call: TRBV15; clone_size: many; j_call: TRBJ1-1; d_call: .; cdr3_nt: TGTGCCACCAGCAGGACCACAGGGAACACTGAAGCTTTCTTT; cdr3_aa: CATSRTTGNTEAFF
v_call: TRBV19; clone_size: few; j_call: TRBJ2-2; d_call: TRBD2; cdr3_nt: TGTGCCAGTACCCCGAGCGGGAGGTGGACCGGGGAGCTGTTTTTT; cdr3_aa: CASTPSGRWTGELFF
v_call: TRBV27; clone_size: .; j_call: TRBJ1-2; d_call: .; cdr3_nt: TGTGCCAGCAGCCCCAGGGAGGCGCTGTTCTTGGGCTACACCTTC; cdr3_aa: CASSPREALFLGYTF
v_call: TRBV4-2; clone_size: .; j_call: TRBJ1-4; d_call: .; cdr3_nt: TGTGCCAGCAGCCCGCGGGGTATCCAAGGTGAAAAACTGTTTTTT; cdr3_aa: CASSPRGIQGEKLFF
v_call: TRBV7-9; clone_size: .; j_call: TRBJ1-2; d_call: TRBD1; cdr3_nt: TGTGCCAGCAGCTCAACGGCCGGACAGGGGGGATCTGGCTACACCTTC; cdr3_aa: CASSSTAGQGGSGYTF
v_call: TRBV9; clone_size: many; j_call: TRBJ1-1; d_call: .; cdr3_nt: TGTGCCAGCAGCATCCGGACAACCAGTGAAGCTTTCTTT; cdr3_aa: CASSIRTTSEAFF
v_call: TRBV3-1; clone_size: many; j_call: TRBJ1-5; d_call: .; cdr3_nt: TGTGCCAGCAGCCAAGATCACGCAGGAAGCAATCAGCCCCAGCATTTT; cdr3_aa: CASSQDHAGSNQPQHF
v_call: TRBV9; clone_size: many; j_call: TRBJ2-3; d_call: TRBD2; cdr3_nt: TGTGCCAGCACCCCCGGACTAGCCGTACTCACAGATACGCAGTATTTT; cdr3_aa: CASTPGLAVLTDTQYF
v_call: TRBV29-1; clone_size: many; j_call: TRBJ1-5; d_call: TRBD1; cdr3_nt: TGCAGCGTCGCCGGGACAGATAGCAATCAGCCCCAGCATTTT; cdr3_aa: CSVAGTDSNQPQHF
v_call: TRBV4-1; clone_size: .; j_call: TRBJ1-1; d_call: .; cdr3_nt: TGCGCCAGCAGCCAACCGGGACATAACACTGAAGCTTTCTTT; cdr3_aa: CASSQPGHNTEAFF
v_call: TRBV27; clone_size: many; j_call: TRBJ2-7; d_call: TRBD2; cdr3_nt: TGTGCCAGCAGCTTTAGCGGGAACTCCTACGAGCAGTACTTC; cdr3_aa: CASSFSGNSYEQYF
v_call: TRBV24-1; clone_size: .; j_call: TRBJ2-5; d_call: TRBD1; cdr3_nt: TGTGCCACCAGTGACCGACGACAGGGGCACCAAGAGACCCAGTACTTC; cdr3_aa: CATSDRRQGHQETQYF
v_call: TRBV25-1; clone_size: few; j_call: TRBJ2-1; d_call: TRBD2; cdr3_nt: TGTGCCAGCAGTGGAGGGACTAGCGGGGCCTACAATGAGCAGTTCTTC; cdr3_aa: CASSGGTSGAYNEQFF
v_call: TRBV27; clone_size: many; j_call: TRBJ1-2; d_call: .; cdr3_nt: TGTGCCAGCAATTCCGAGGCGGGTCACTATGGCTACACCTTC; cdr3_aa: CASNSEAGHYGYTF
v_call: TRBV19; clone_size: few; j_call: TRBJ2-2; d_call: TRBD2; cdr3_nt: TGTGCCACCATAGCTAGCGGGAGTTTCCCCGGGGAGCTGTTTTTT; cdr3_aa: CATIASGSFPGELFF
v_call: TRBV27; clone_size: many; j_call: TRBJ2-6; d_call: .; cdr3_nt: TGTGCCAGCGGACCCGGGGCCAACGTCCTGACTTTC; cdr3_aa: CASGPGANVLTF
v_call: TRBV12-3/TRBV12-4; clone_size: .; j_call: TRBJ2-7; d_call: .; cdr3_nt: TGTGCCAGCAGTTTGGGTTGGGGCAGTGAATCCTACGAGCAGTACTTC; cdr3_aa: CASSLGWGSESYEQYF
v_call: TRBV3-1; clone_size: many; j_call: TRBJ1-2; d_call: .; cdr3_nt: TGTGCCAGCAGTGAAGGAGGGGGCTATGGCTACACCTTC; cdr3_aa: CASSEGGGYGYTF
v_call: TRBV12-3/TRBV12-4; clone_size: many; j_call: TRBJ1-2; d_call: .; cdr3_nt: TGTGCCAGCAGTTTAGTAGGCCATGGCTTAAACTATGGCTACACCTTC; cdr3_aa: CASSLVGHGLNYGYTF
v_call: TRBV19; clone_size: many; j_call: TRBJ2-1; d_call: .; cdr3_nt: TGTGCCAGTAGTATAGGACCAGAGGGCTTCAATGAGCAGTTCTTC; cdr3_aa: CASSIGPEGFNEQFF
v_call: TRBV4-1; clone_size: few; j_call: TRBJ1-1; d_call: .; cdr3_nt: TGCGCCAGCAGCCAAAGGGGGGAGAACACTGAAGCTTTCTTT; cdr3_aa: CASSQRGENTEAFF
v_call: TRBV7-3; clone_size: many; j_call: TRBJ2-1; d_call: TRBD2; cdr3_nt: TGTGCCAGCAGCTCCGCCGCGGTAGCGGGAGGAGTTGAGCAGTTCTTC; cdr3_aa: CASSSAAVAGGVEQFF